Below, one T cell receptor beta chain is given with its context. The data were taken from a study of blood T cell repertoires in COVID-19. The wider study: The samples span acute and convalescent COVID-19 from the United States, Italy and Spain. PBMCs, B-cell-depleted T cells, or T cells provided the cDNA or gDNA that made up the material.

The CDR3 totals 15 residues. V shed 4 bases and J 1 base; nucleotides not matched to a gene: 3. Germline V gene data show CDR1 as LNHDA and CDR2 as SQIVND (reference sequence). Original methodology: It was from reference gene primer amplification that nucleated cell counts were estimated. The repertoire was sequenced with immunoSEQ multiplex PCR; TCRdb's copy has only in-frame clones and lacks some. V, J and clone size derive from that table, while D and trimming were established from the DNA sequence. The data contain about 97,000 clones, roughly 84% of them singletons. The sequenced sample consisted of peripheral blood. The sequence was obtained from a human donor in a cohort sampled during active COVID-19. The chain couples TRBV19 to TRBJ2-1; 8 nucleotides align to TRBD2. CDR3 sequence: CASSKGGGSYNEQFF. The CDR3 coding sequence is TGTGCCAGTAGTAAGGGCGGGGGGTCCTACAATGAGCAGTTCTTC.